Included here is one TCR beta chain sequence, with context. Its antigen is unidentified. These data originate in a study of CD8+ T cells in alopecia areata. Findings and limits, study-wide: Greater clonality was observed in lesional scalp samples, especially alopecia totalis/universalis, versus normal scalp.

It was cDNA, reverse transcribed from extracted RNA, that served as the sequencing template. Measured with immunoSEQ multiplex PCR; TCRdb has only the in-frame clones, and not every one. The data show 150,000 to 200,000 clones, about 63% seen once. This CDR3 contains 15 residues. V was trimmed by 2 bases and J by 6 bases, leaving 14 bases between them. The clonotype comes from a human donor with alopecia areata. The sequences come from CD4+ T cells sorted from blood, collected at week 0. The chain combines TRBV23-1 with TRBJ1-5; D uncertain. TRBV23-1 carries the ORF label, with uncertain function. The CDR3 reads CASSQPDQKSQPQHF. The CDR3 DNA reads TGCGCCAGCAGTCAACCGGACCAGAAATCTCAGCCCCAGCATTTT.